The 32 T cell receptor beta chains below were found in one sample sequenced in a study of shared clonotypes between healthy human individuals. Repertoires were generated with immunoSEQ multiplex PCR, while TCRdb's copy carries only in-frame clones and drops some. The table records some 900,000 clones, about 80% of them present only once. The specimen was memory CD4+ T cells sorted from blood. Subset: CD45RA-negative fraction. These TCRs come from a man aged 18 to 30 in good health.

In the case of this clone: This sample includes further DNA sequences coding for the same CDR3. V and J are TRBV6-5 and TRBJ1-2; TRBD1 matches 7 bases. This CDR3 region has 13 residues. Germline loops: CDR1 MNHEY, CDR2 SVGAGI. Losses at the gene ends were 6 bases for V and 6 bases for J; bases not matched to a gene: 7. The CDR3 DNA reads TGTGCCAGCAGGACTGACAGGGAGCATGGCTACACCTTC. Residues: CASRTDREHGYTF.

The genes are TRBV15 and TRBJ1-5, with 8 bases identical to TRBD1. The V and J ends lost 5 bases and 6 bases, in that order; junction bases with no gene match: 6. Per the germline V gene, CDR1 is LNHNV and CDR2 is YYDKDF (reference sequence). The CDR3 totals 14 residues. The CDR3 region has the DNA TGTGCCACCAGCCCTGGACAGGGTAGTCAGCCCCAGCATTTT. Translated: CATSPGQGSQPQHF. Full variable domain (outside the CDR3, taken from reference TRBV15 and TRBJ1-5): DAMVIQNPRYQVTQFGKPVTLSCSQTLNHNVMYWYQQKSSQAPKLLFHYYDKDFNNEADTPDNFQSRRPNTSFCFLDIRSPGLGDTAMYLCATSPGQGSQPQHFGDGTRLSIL.

The rearrangement uses TRBV5-1 and TRBJ2-2; D unclear. Germline CDR1 is SGHRS and CDR2 is YFSETQ. V gave up 4 bases and J gave up 7 bases, with 8 bases separating them. CDR3 length: 12 amino acids. DNA of the CDR3: TGCGCCAGCAGCCCCCATAACGGGGAGCTGTTTTTT. This codes for CASSPHNGELFF.

The rearrangement links TRBV5-1 to TRBJ2-3; D gene unclear. This CDR3 spans 14 amino acids. V was trimmed by 2 bases and J by 4 bases, leaving 11 bases between them. Germline assignment: CDR1 SGHRS and CDR2 YFSETQ. The CDR3: CASSFSFGPDTQYF. The CDR3 DNA is TGCGCCAGCAGCTTCTCATTTGGTCCAGATACGCAGTATTTT.

The chain uses TRBV5-1 and TRBJ1-1, with TRBD1 matching over 10 bases. Germline V gene lookup returns CDR1 SGHRS and CDR2 YFSETQ. V lost 3 bases to trimming and J lost 4 bases; unmatched junction nucleotides: 6. The CDR3 has 15 residues. CDR3 residues: CASSSRTGGSTEAFF. The CDR3 DNA reads TGCGCCAGCAGCTCGAGGACAGGGGGGAGCACTGAAGCTTTCTTT.

In its sample, this clone was seen a few times. The chain combines TRBV29-1 with TRBJ1-2; 7 bases are a match to TRBD1. The CDR3 is 13 residues long. CDR1 SQVTM and CDR2 ANQGSEA come from the germline V gene. V shed 6 bases, J shed 5 bases, and the junction held 9 bases outside the gene matches. For the CDR3, the DNA is TGCAGCGTGCCTACAGGGGCGACTTATGGCTACACCTTC. It translates to CSVPTGATYGYTF.

The gene calls are TRBV6-1 and TRBJ1-3; D might be TRBD1 (5 bases). CDR1 and CDR2 (germline): MNHNS, SASEGT. The CDR3 has 16 residues. V was clipped by 3 bases and J by 7 bases, with 19 bases between them. The CDR3 loop is CASSDLGVLGTNTIYF. For the CDR3, the DNA is TGTGCCAGCAGTGATCTTGGGGTCCTTGGGACCAACACCATATATTTT.

The J gene is TRBJ2-3, the V gene TRBV18; a weak D match, TRBD1 (5 bases). V was shortened by 2 bases and J by 9 bases, with 12 bases between the two germline ends. CDR3 length: 13 residues. The germline V gene has CDR1 KGHSH and CDR2 LQKENI. For the CDR3, the DNA is TGTGCCAGCTCACCAGAAAGGGCAGGGACGCAGTATTTT. It encodes CASSPERAGTQYF. The full variable domain, with the rest looked up from reference TRBV18 and TRBJ2-3, is NAGVMQNPRHLVRRRGQEARLRCSPMKGHSHVYWYRQLPEEGLKFMVYLQKENIIDESGMPKERFSAEFPKEGPSILRIQQVVRGDSAAYFCASSPERAGTQYFGPGTRLTVL.

The chain is built from TRBV11-2 and TRBJ1-2; D remains ambiguous. This CDR3 spans 17 amino acids. Germline V CDR1 and CDR2: SGHAT, FQNNGV. V lost 6 bases and J lost 3, with 23 bases in between. The CDR3 sequence is CASRAGMWATSDYGYTF. In DNA form, the CDR3 reads TGTGCCAGCAGGGCGGGGATGTGGGCCACCAGTGACTATGGCTACACCTTC.

This CDR3 reads CASSPPGTGGNTEAFF. The DNA of the CDR3 is TGTGCCAGCAGCCCGCCTGGGACAGGGGGCAACACTGAAGCTTTCTTT. This chain links TRBV7-9 with TRBJ1-1, with 12 bases aligning to TRBD1. From germline, CDR1 is SEHNR and CDR2 FQNEAQ (reference sequence). This CDR3 comprises 16 residues. V was clipped by 5 bases and J by 2 bases; unmatched bases: 6. The full variable domain, in which reference TRBV7-9 and TRBJ1-1 provide the parts outside the CDR3, is DTGVSQNPRHKITKRGQNVTFRCDPISEHNRLYWYRQTLGQGPEFLTYFQNEAQLEKSRLLSDRFSAERPKGSFSTLEIQRTEQGDSAMYLCASSPPGTGGNTEAFFGQGTRLTVV.

The chain has TRBV18 and TRBJ2-3; 10 bases align to TRBD2. The CDR3 consists of 14 residues. Trimming removed 8 bases from V and 2 bases from J; junction bases left unmatched: 4. CDR1 is KGHSH and CDR2 is LQKENI in the germline V gene. CDR3 in amino acids: CASPAGGITDTQYF. CDR3 coding DNA: TGTGCCAGCCCAGCGGGGGGGATCACAGATACGCAGTATTTT.

This clone was seen a few times. The chain is built from TRBV2 and TRBJ1-4; D is ambiguous. CDR1 is SNHLY, CDR2 FYNNEI, per germline. This CDR3 is 13 amino acids long. Trimming removed 1 base from V and 8 bases from J, with 8 bases in between. The DNA for the CDR3 is TGTGCCAGCAGTGAAGAGATACGGGAAAAACTGTTTTTT. This encodes CASSEEIREKLFF. The variable domain in full, with the rest retrieved from reference TRBV2 and TRBJ1-4, is EPEVTQTPSHQVTQMGQEVILRCVPISNHLYFYWYRQILGQKVEFLVSFYNNEISEKSEIFDDQFSVERPDGSNFTLKIRSTKLEDSAMYFCASSEEIREKLFFGSGTQLSVL.

This clone was counted only a few times. The CDR3 sequence: CAITPGGPDTQYF. Here the CDR3 DNA reads TGTGCCATCACCCCGGGGGGCCCGGATACGCAGTATTTT. V usage is TRBV10-3 and J usage is TRBJ2-3, with D possibly matching TRBD2 (7 bases). This CDR3 is built from 13 residues. Germline V gene lookup returns CDR1 ENHRY and CDR2 SYGVKD. V dropped 7 bases and J dropped 6 bases, with 14 bases sitting between them.

Remarks on this clone: A much larger clone is a single base away; this may be a read error. Within the sample, other DNA sequences also encode this same CDR3. This rearrangement joins TRBV5-4 to TRBJ1-2, with 7 bases lining up with TRBD1. The CDR3 sequence is 14 residues long. From germline, CDR1 is SGHNT and CDR2 YYREEE (reference sequence). J lost 0 bases, V lost 5 bases, and 4 bases had no gene match. The CDR3 region is CASSSGTANYGYTF. DNA of the CDR3: TGTGCCAGCAGTTCCGGGACAGCTAACTATGGCTACACCTTC.

V gene TRBV4-3 combines with J gene TRBJ1-2; no definite D call. Between the trimmed V and J ends, which lost 0 bases and 8 bases, there was a span of 13 bases. The CDR3 is 14 amino acids. Germline loops: CDR1 LGHNA, CDR2 YSLEER. The CDR3 coding sequence is TGCGCCAGCAGCCAAGATAACCAAGGCGGCGGCTACACCTTC. This translates into CASSQDNQGGGYTF.

The rearrangement joins TRBV4-3 to TRBJ2-5; unclear D gene. Looked up from germline, CDR1 is LGHNA and CDR2 is YSLEER. V was cut by 0 bases and J by 2 bases, with 10 bases left in between. The CDR3 covers 15 residues. CDR3 coding DNA: TGCGCCAGCAGCCAAGATGTAAACACTCAAGAGACCCAGTACTTC. This encodes CASSQDVNTQETQYF.

With respect to this clone: This same CDR3 is encoded by further DNA sequences in the sample. This rearrangement joins TRBV11-2 to TRBJ2-7; D uncertain. Looked up from germline, CDR1 is SGHAT and CDR2 is FQNNGV. Trimming stripped 0 bases from V and 2 bases from J, with 5 bases between. The length of the CDR3 is 13 residues. CDR3 sequence (DNA): TGTGCCAGCAGCTTAGATCGACCCTACGAGCAGTACTTC. This translates into CASSLDRPYEQYF.

The chain has TRBV27 and TRBJ1-6; 7 nucleotides line up with TRBD1. The J segment lost 7 bases and the V segment lost 2 bases, leaving 8 bases of the junction unmatched. Germline V gene sequence: CDR1 MNHEY, CDR2 SMNVEV (reference sequence). The CDR3 runs 16 residues. CDR3: CASSLTPPGQNSPLHF. The DNA of the CDR3 is TGTGCCAGCAGTTTAACCCCGCCGGGACAGAATTCACCCCTCCACTTT.

In this sample, this clone turned up many times. CDR3 DNA sequence: TGCGCCAGCAGCTTGGAGCCGACTAGCGGGGGGTATGAGCAGTTCTTC. It yields the protein CASSLEPTSGGYEQFF. J is TRBJ2-1 and V is TRBV5-1; TRBD2 agrees at 13 bases. V lost 0 bases and J lost 8; bases outside the gene matches: 5. The CDR3 is made up of 16 amino acids. Germline V CDR1 and CDR2: SGHRS, YFSETQ.

The rearrangement uses TRBV6-1 and TRBJ1-1, with D hard to call. The ends were cut back, 8 bases at V and 5 bases at J, with 15 bases in the middle. The germline V gene encodes CDR1 MNHNS and CDR2 SASEGT. There are 13 residues in the CDR3. CDR3 region: CASWMGRGTEAFF. CDR3 nucleotide sequence: TGTGCCAGCTGGATGGGCCGTGGGACTGAAGCTTTCTTT.

The rearrangement joins TRBV6-1 to TRBJ2-7, with TRBD2 matching 7 bases. With V trimmed by 5 bases and J by 3 bases, 10 bases remained unmatched. The CDR3 is 15 amino acids. CDR1 and CDR2 from the germline V gene are MNHNS and SASEGT. CDR3 sequence: CASSSRDYILYEQYF. CDR3 sequence (DNA): TGTGCCAGCAGTTCTAGGGACTATATCCTCTACGAGCAGTACTTC.

This clone was picked up many times. The V and J genes are TRBV6-5 and TRBJ1-2; the D is unclear. V lost 6 bases and J 1 base, leaving 3 bases between the germline ends. The CDR3 sequence is 11 residues long. CDR1 MNHEY and CDR2 SVGAGI come from the germline V gene. CDR3 sequence reads: CASRDNYGYTF. CDR3 DNA: TGTGCCAGCAGAGATAACTATGGCTACACCTTC.

This chain joins TRBV28 and TRBJ1-2; TRBD1 agrees at 12 bases. V lost 5 bases to trimming and J lost 0 bases; unmatched junction nucleotides: 7. The CDR3 runs to 17 residues. Germline V lookup: CDR1 MDHEN, CDR2 SYDVKM. The CDR3 spells CASSLGTGGNSNYGYTF. CDR3 nucleotides: TGTGCCAGCAGTCTCGGGACAGGGGGCAACTCTAACTATGGCTACACCTTC.

CDR3 nucleotide sequence: TGTGCCAGCAGTGACTCGGCGGGGAAGTATGGCTACACCTTC. It codes for CASSDSAGKYGYTF. The J gene is TRBJ1-2, the V gene TRBV6-4; D not certain. Germline V gene lookup returns CDR1 MRHNA and CDR2 SNTAGT. Trimming took 0 bases from V and 5 from J, leaving 10 bases between them. There are 14 residues in the CDR3.

Concerning this clone itself: Since a far larger clone is one base different, this is likely a read error. This chain uses TRBV6-4 with TRBJ1-2, with 8 positions matching TRBD1. Germline V gene data show CDR1 as MRHNA and CDR2 as SNTAGT. This CDR3 has 14 amino acids. As DNA, the CDR3 is TGTGTCAGCAGTGATTCGAACAGGGGGTCCGGCTACACCTTC. The encoded protein is CVSSDSNRGSGYTF.

This clone came up once. This chain links TRBV28 with TRBJ1-1, with a tentative D call TRBD1 (6 bases). The CDR3 runs to 13 residues. V lost 8 bases to trimming and J lost 5 bases, with 15 bases between them. CDR1 MDHEN and CDR2 SYDVKM come from the germline V gene. The CDR3 sequence: CASSVGAGTEAFF. Written as DNA, the CDR3 is TGTGCCAGCTCTGTGGGGGCAGGAACTGAAGCTTTCTTT.

The V call is TRBV14, the J call TRBJ2-5; possible D gene TRBD2, 5 bases. V was pared by 1 base and J by 7 bases, with 19 bases between. The CDR3 length is 16 residues. Per germline, CDR1 SGHDN and CDR2 FVKESK. The CDR3: CASSQVRVVSRGTQYF. CDR3 nucleotide sequence: TGTGCCAGCAGCCAAGTCCGAGTTGTCTCCCGGGGGACCCAGTACTTC.

The chain is built from TRBV1 and TRBJ2-3; TRBD2, the table's D call, was not compared with the DNA. TRBV1 is given as a pseudogene. CDR3 length: 13 amino acids. The chain's CDR3 is CTSSRADTDTQYF. Here the CDR3 DNA reads TGCACCAGCAGCCGTGCGGACACAGATACGCAGTATTTT.

The chain uses TRBV14 and TRBJ2-1; 11 bases agree with TRBD2. The CDR3 runs to 18 residues. Per germline, CDR1 SGHDN and CDR2 FVKESK. Germline trimming cut 0 bases from V and 5 bases from J; bases unmatched to any gene: 9. Here the CDR3 DNA reads TGTGCCAGCAGCCAAGATTTGCTAGCGGGAGGTCGAGACAATGAGCAGTTCTTC. This encodes CASSQDLLAGGRDNEQFF.

A word on this clone: This probably arose from a read error, given a far larger clone one base away. J is TRBJ1-1 and V is TRBV4-2, with a weak D call TRBD1 (5 bases). Trimming cost V 5 bases and J 2 bases, with 9 bases left between them. From germline, CDR1 is LGHNA and CDR2 YNFKEQ. The CDR3 extends over 13 amino acids. The CDR3 DNA sequence: TGTGCCAGCAGCACGACAGTTAACACTGAAGCTTTCTTT. Translated, it gives CASSTTVNTEAFF.

This clone was observed at least ten times. The V call is TRBV2, the J call TRBJ1-1; the D gene is possibly TRBD1 (6 bases). The CDR3 length is 13 residues. V lost 6 bases and J lost 6, with 14 bases in between. Germline V gives CDR1 SNHLY, CDR2 FYNNEI. CDR3: CASRAQGSPEAFF. As DNA, the CDR3 is TGTGCCAGCAGGGCTCAGGGGAGCCCTGAAGCTTTCTTT.

V gene TRBV10-3 combines with J gene TRBJ1-2; the D is unclear. The V gene lost 10 bases and the J gene lost 1 base, with 16 bases spanning the gap. The germline V gene has CDR1 ENHRY and CDR2 SYGVKD. This CDR3 contains 14 residues. The CDR3 nucleotides read TGTGCCAGCGGAAGGGCCTCGGGTAACTATGGCTACACCTTC. Protein: CASGRASGNYGYTF.